One and the same sample provided the 6 T cell receptor beta chains below, sequenced in a study of OX40 agonist ivuxolimab in advanced cancers. Repertoires were generated with immunoSEQ multiplex PCR, while TCRdb's copy carries only in-frame clones and drops some. The data hold about 40,000 clones, with 70% to 90% observed a single time. Sequencing was performed on CD4+ or CD8+ T cells sorted from blood, taken in a trial of the OX40 agonist ivuxolimab. The receptors derive from an adult with an advanced solid tumor such as melanoma, head and neck, liver or kidney cancer.

The chain couples TRBV30 to TRBJ2-5, with a tentative D call TRBD1 (7 bases). V lost 7 bases and J lost 4, with 16 bases in between. The germline V gene encodes CDR1 GTSNPN and CDR2 SVGIG (reference sequence). The CDR3 totals 13 residues. CDR3 bases: TGTGCCTACCGGGTCCAGGGGGGAGAGACCCAGTACTTC. This translates into CAYRVQGGETQYF. Supplemented by reference TRBV30 and TRBJ2-5, the full variable domain reads SQTIHQWPATLVQPVGSPLSLECTVEGTSNPNLYWYRQAAGRGLQLLFYSVGIGQISSEVPQNLSASRPQDRQFILSSKKLLLSDSGFYLCAYRVQGGETQYFGPGTRLLVL.

The chain's CDR3 is CASSSHSPLNEQFF. CDR3 coding DNA: TGCGCCAGCAGCTCCCACAGTCCGCTCAATGAGCAGTTCTTC. V and J are TRBV5-1 and TRBJ2-1; D is undetermined. Trimming removed 3 bases at V and 6 bases at J, with 13 bases between. Germline assignment: CDR1 SGHRS and CDR2 YFSETQ. This CDR3 is built from 14 residues.

The chain combines TRBV9 with TRBJ2-5; D call uncertain. From germline, CDR1 is SGDLS and CDR2 YYNGEE. This CDR3 spans 15 amino acids. The V gene lost 0 bases and the J gene lost 5 bases, with 14 bases spanning the gap. The DNA of the CDR3 is TGTGCCAGCAGCGTAGAGAGCATCAGTTGGGAGACCCAGTACTTC. The encoded protein is CASSVESISWETQYF.

V usage is TRBV28 and J usage is TRBJ2-4, with TRBD1 as a possible D gene (6 bases). V lost 6 bases and J 0 bases, leaving 18 bases between the germline ends. The CDR3 totals 17 residues. Germline CDR1 MDHEN, CDR2 SYDVKM. CDR3 residues: CASRSLQGFLAKNIQYF. The CDR3 DNA is TGTGCCAGCAGAAGCCTCCAGGGGTTCCTAGCCAAAAACATTCAGTACTTC.

The chain links TRBV9 to TRBJ2-5; 10 bases map to TRBD1. In germline, CDR1 is SGDLS, CDR2 YYNGEE. The trim removed 3 bases at V and 1 base at J, leaving 6 bases unmatched. The CDR3 is 16 residues long. The chain's CDR3 is CASSEGTGALQETQYF. DNA for the CDR3: TGTGCCAGCAGCGAGGGGACAGGGGCGCTCCAAGAGACCCAGTACTTC.

The chain is built from TRBV28 and TRBJ1-1, with D hard to call. The germline V gene has CDR1 MDHEN and CDR2 SYDVKM. CDR3 size: 14 residues. Trimming cost V 1 base and J 0 bases, with 6 bases left between them. CDR3 in amino acids: CASSLSQMNTEAFF. CDR3 nucleotides: TGTGCCAGCAGTTTATCGCAGATGAACACTGAAGCTTTCTTT.